This section outlines one T cell receptor (beta chain) sequence together with its context. Its antigen is unidentified. The sample is drawn from a study of CXCR3-negative and CXCR3-positive naive CD8 T cells. This CDR3 has 16 residues. Germline V gene lookup returns CDR1 SEHNR and CDR2 FQNEAQ (reference sequence). With UMI labels, 5' RACE was used to prepare the TRB cDNA libraries. With the 5' RACE reads reprocessed, TCRdb shows one record per CDR3 protein and no DNA. This listing includes 50,000 to 65,000 distinct CDR3 sequences. The study's findings and limits: CXCR3 expression dropped partially after cryopreservation, and most assays relied on fresh PBMCs.

V is TRBV7-9 and J is TRBJ2-3; TCRdb proposes TRBD2, but this gene call is untestable without DNA. Sequencing was carried out using memory CD8+ T cells from blood. The sequence came from a human donor in good health. Some clones in this sample may be carry-over from other donors' samples. The CDR3 here is CASSWSGLDFTDTQYF.